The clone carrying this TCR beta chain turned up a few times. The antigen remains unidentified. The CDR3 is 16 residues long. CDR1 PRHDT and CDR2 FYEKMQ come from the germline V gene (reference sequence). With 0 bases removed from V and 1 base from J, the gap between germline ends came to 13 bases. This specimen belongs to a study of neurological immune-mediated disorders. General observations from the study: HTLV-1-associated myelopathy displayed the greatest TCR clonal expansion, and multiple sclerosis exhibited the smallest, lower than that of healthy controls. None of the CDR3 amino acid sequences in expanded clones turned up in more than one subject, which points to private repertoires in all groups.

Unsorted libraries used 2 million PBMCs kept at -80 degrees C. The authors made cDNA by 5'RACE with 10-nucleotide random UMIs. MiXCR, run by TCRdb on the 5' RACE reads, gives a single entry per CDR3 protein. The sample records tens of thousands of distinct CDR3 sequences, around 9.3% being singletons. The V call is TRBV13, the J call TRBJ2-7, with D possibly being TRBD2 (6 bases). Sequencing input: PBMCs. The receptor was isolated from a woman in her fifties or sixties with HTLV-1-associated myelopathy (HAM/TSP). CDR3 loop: CASSLGVGGVSYEQYF. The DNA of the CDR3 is TGTGCCAGCAGCTTAGGTGTGGGCGGGGTATCCTACGAGCAGTACTTC.